The clone carrying this T cell receptor (beta chain) has only a few counts. This sample is part of a study of blood T cell repertoires in COVID-19. For the study at large: COVID-19 samples from acute and convalescent phases originated in the United States, Italy and Spain. T cells, B-cell-depleted T cells, or PBMCs supplied cDNA or gDNA.

Original handling: Amplification of reference gene primers was used by the study to estimate nucleated cell counts. Clones were read by immunoSEQ multiplex PCR, and TCRdb kept only the in-frame ones, dropping some. That table is the source of V, J and clone size, and D and trimming were worked out from the DNA. The repertoire holds some 85,000 clones, with 80% as singletons. Source material: peripheral blood. The TCR was taken from a woman of 80 years or more with acute or convalescent COVID-19.

In nucleotides, the CDR3 is TGTGCCAGTAGTATATCGGGACAGAGGCTCGGGGAGCTGTTTTTT. Protein: CASSISGQRLGELFF. The chain recombines TRBV19 with TRBJ2-2; 7 bases are shared with TRBD1. Per germline, CDR1 LNHDA and CDR2 SQIVND (reference sequence). The J segment lost 7 bases and the V segment lost 2 bases, leaving 7 bases of the junction unmatched. This CDR3 spans 15 amino acids. Complete variable domain (other parts from reference TRBV19 and TRBJ2-2): DGGITQSPKYLFRKEGQNVTLSCEQNLNHDAMYWYRQDPGQGLRLIYYSQIVNDFQKGDIAEGYSVSREKKESFPLTVTSAQKNPTAFYLCASSISGQRLGELFFGEGSRLTVL.